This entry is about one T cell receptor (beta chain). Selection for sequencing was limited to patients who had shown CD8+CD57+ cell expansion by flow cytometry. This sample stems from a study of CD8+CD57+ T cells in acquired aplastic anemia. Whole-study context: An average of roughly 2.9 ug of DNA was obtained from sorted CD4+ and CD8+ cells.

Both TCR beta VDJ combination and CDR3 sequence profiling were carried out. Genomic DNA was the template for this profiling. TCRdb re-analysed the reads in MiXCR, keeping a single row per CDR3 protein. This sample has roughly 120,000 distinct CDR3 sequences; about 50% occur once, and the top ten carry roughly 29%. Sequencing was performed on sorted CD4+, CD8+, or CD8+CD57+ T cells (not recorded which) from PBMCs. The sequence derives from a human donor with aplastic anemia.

The CDR3 nucleotides read TGTGCCACCAGTGATCCGCTGAACACCGGGGAGCTGTTTTTT. Its protein is CATSDPLNTGELFF. This chain connects TRBV24-1 to TRBJ2-2; unclear D gene. The CDR3 contains 14 residues. Looked up from germline, CDR1 is KGHDR and CDR2 is SFDVKD. With 3 bases removed from V and 1 base from J, the gap between germline ends came to 5 bases.